Below are 3 T cell receptor beta chains sequenced from a single sample in a study of blood T cell repertoires in COVID-19 (dated by TCRdb to 2019 to 2021). Receptors were amplified or captured by the immunoSEQ multiplex PCR assay. In TCRdb, the immuneACCESS table is reduced to in-frame sequences with V and J assigned. These tables do not hold every clone; where another copy was compared, an unresolved V gene accounts for under half, and the others remain unexplained. The table for this sample lists 30,000 to 35,000 clones; around 87% of them were counted only once. Of the sample, about 61% is held by the ten largest clones. Sample: peripheral blood. The receptors derive from a man between 65 and 80 years old with acute or convalescent COVID-19.

This chain joins TRBV19 and TRBJ2-2; 8 positions match TRBD2. The V and J ends lost 5 bases and 8 bases, in that order; junction bases with no gene match: 7. CDR3 length: 14 residues. Germline loops: CDR1 LNHDA, CDR2 SQIVND (reference sequence). Here the CDR3 DNA reads TGTGCCAGTAGTGAGCGGGAGCGAGGAGGGGAGCTGTTTTTT. This translates into CASSERERGGELFF. The entire variable domain, with the rest obtained from reference TRBV19 and TRBJ2-2, is as follows: DGGITQSPKYLFRKEGQNVTLSCEQNLNHDAMYWYRQDPGQGLRLIYYSQIVNDFQKGDIAEGYSVSREKKESFPLTVTSAQKNPTAFYLCASSERERGGELFFGEGSRLTVL.

This sequence joins TRBV7-3 and TRBJ2-6; tentative D call: TRBD2 (5 bases). The CDR3 runs 16 residues. CDR1 is SGHTA, CDR2 FQGTGA, per germline. Trimming cost V 4 bases and J 4 bases, with 14 bases left between them. CDR3 in amino acids: CASSSGEGRGANVLTF. CDR3 bases: TGTGCCAGCAGCTCCGGAGAGGGTCGGGGGGCCAACGTCCTGACTTTC.

The chain joins TRBV10-3 to TRBJ1-2, with 7 bases aligning to TRBD1. The CDR3 has 13 amino acids. Germline-derived CDR1 and CDR2 are ENHRY and SYGVKD. V was pared by 6 bases and J by 2 bases, with 3 bases of the junction left unmatched. CDR3 DNA sequence: TGTGCCATCAGGGGGACAGTAAACTATGGCTACACCTTC. Protein sequence: CAIRGTVNYGYTF.